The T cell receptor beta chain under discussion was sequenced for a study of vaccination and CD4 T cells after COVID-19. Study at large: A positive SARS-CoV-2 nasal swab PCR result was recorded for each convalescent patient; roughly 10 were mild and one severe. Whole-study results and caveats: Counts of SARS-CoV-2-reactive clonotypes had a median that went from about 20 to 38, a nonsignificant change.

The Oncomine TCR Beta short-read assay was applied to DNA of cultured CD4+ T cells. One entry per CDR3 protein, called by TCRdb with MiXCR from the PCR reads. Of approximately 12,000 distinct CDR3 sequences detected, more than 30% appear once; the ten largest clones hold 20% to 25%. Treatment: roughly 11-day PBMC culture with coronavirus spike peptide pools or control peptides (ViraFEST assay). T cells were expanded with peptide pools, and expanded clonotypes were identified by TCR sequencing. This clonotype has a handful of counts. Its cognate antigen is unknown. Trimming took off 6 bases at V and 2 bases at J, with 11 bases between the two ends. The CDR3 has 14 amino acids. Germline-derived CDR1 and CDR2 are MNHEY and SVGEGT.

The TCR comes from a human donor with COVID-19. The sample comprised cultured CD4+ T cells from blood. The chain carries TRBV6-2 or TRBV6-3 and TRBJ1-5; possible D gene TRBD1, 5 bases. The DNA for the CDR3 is TGTGCCAGCAGAAGGACATTGGGCAATCAGCCCCAGCATTTT. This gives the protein CASRRTLGNQPQHF.